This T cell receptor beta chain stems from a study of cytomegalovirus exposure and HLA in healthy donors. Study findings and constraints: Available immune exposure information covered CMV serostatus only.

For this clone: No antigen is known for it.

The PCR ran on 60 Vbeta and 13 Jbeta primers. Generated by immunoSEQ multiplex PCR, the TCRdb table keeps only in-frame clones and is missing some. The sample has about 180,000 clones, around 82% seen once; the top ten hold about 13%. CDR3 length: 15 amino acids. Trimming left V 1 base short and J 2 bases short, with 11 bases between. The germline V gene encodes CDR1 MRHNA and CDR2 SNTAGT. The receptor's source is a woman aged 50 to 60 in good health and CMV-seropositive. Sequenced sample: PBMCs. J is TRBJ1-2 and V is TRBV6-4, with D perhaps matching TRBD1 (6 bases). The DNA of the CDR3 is TGTGCCAGCAGTGACTACCCCGGACAGAACTATGGCTACACCTTC. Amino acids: CASSDYPGQNYGYTF.